What follows is one T cell receptor (beta chain) and its context. Other nucleotide sequences from this sample produce the same CDR3. Under the authors' procedure: Amplification from reference gene primers served as the basis for estimated nucleated cell counts. Sequencing used immunoSEQ multiplex PCR; TCRdb keeps in-frame clones, though not all of them. V and J calls and clone size come straight from that table; D and trimming were deduced from the DNA. The sample carries some 360,000 clones, roughly 90% recorded once. This sample is drawn from a study of blood T cell repertoires in COVID-19. Looking at the study overall: The United States, Italy and Spain were the sources of the acute and convalescent COVID-19 samples. T cells, B-cell-depleted T cells, or PBMCs provided the cDNA or gDNA that served as material.

Seattle enrolled patients during active infection and tracked them longitudinally. The sample consisted of peripheral blood. The receptor's source is a woman in her sixties with COVID-19, enrolled during active disease.

CDR3 sequence reads: CASSLETGPYEQYF. DNA of the CDR3: TGTGCCAGCAGCTTAGAGACAGGGCCCTACGAGCAGTACTTC. This chain uses TRBV7-9 with TRBJ2-7, with 7 bases matching TRBD1. The V and J ends lost 1 base and 2 bases, in that order; junction bases with no gene match: 2. The CDR3 spans 14 residues. The V gene's germline CDR1 is SEHNR and CDR2 FQNEAQ (reference sequence). Full variable domain (missing parts from reference TRBV7-9 and TRBJ2-7): DTGVSQNPRHKITKRGQNVTFRCDPISEHNRLYWYRQTLGQGPEFLTYFQNEAQLEKSRLLSDRFSAERPKGSFSTLEIQRTEQGDSAMYLCASSLETGPYEQYFGPGTRLTVT.